Given below is one T cell receptor beta chain in context. The source of the sample is a study of blood T cell repertoires in COVID-19. Study background: T cells, B-cell-depleted T cells, or PBMCs supplied cDNA or gDNA.

The CDR3 spans 14 residues. Germline V gives CDR1 SGHNT, CDR2 YENEEA. Trimming stripped 4 bases from V and 5 bases from J, with 14 bases between. Per the study methods: Estimated nucleated cell counts came from reference gene primer amplification. Clones were sequenced by immunoSEQ multiplex PCR, and TCRdb holds only the in-frame ones, with some missing. The V and J calls and the clone size are those of that table, but D and trimming were determined from the DNA. Of roughly 97,000 clones in the sample, more than 70% were seen once. The chain employs TRBV11-3 and TRBJ2-5, with a tentative D call TRBD1 (7 bases). This clonotype originated in a human donor in a cohort sampled during active COVID-19. Sequencing was performed on peripheral blood. The CDR3 here is CASSSWTGGETQYF. CDR3 bases: TGTGCCAGCAGCTCCTGGACAGGAGGGGAGACCCAGTACTTC.